These 15 T cell receptor beta chains share one sample of origin, sequenced in a study of T cells after yellow fever vaccination. TCRdb reprocessed the 5' RACE reads via MiXCR and lists one record per CDR3 protein. The sample lists more than 300,000 distinct CDR3 sequences, approximately 7% seen once, with 15% to 20% in the top ten. The sequenced sample was PBMCs, obtained more than 40 days after the first yellow fever vaccination. The receptors originated from a man between 18 and 35 years old who received the YFV17D yellow fever vaccine.

CDR3 nucleotides: TGTGCCAGCAGCTTCGTAGTCCTCAAGGGAGATACGCAGTATTTT. It yields the protein CASSFVVLKGDTQYF. The chain uses TRBV7-2 and TRBJ2-3; D ambiguous. This CDR3 region has 15 residues. With 3 bases removed from V and 5 bases from J, the gap between germline ends came to 15 bases. Germline assignment: CDR1 SGHTA and CDR2 FQGNSA. The variable domain in full, with the rest retrieved from reference TRBV7-2 and TRBJ2-3, is GAGVSQSPSNKVTEKGKDVELRCDPISGHTALYWYRQSLGQGLEFLIYFQGNSAPDKSGLPSDRFSAERTGGSVSTLTIQRTQQEDSAVYLCASSFVVLKGDTQYFGPGTRLTVL.

This clonotype has a count of ten or more. This sequence joins TRBV5-1 and TRBJ1-1, with D possibly TRBD1 on 5 matching bases. Deletions cut 0 bases from V and 1 base from J, with 7 bases between. Germline loops: CDR1 SGHRS, CDR2 YFSETQ. CDR3 size: 14 residues. The CDR3, as DNA: TGCGCCAGCAGCTTGGTGGGGACGAACACTGAAGCTTTCTTT. This codes for CASSLVGTNTEAFF.

This clonotype showed up many times. V gene TRBV7-2 combines with J gene TRBJ1-2; D ambiguous. The V end lost 5 bases, the J end lost 8 bases, and 12 bases lay between the germline ends. The CDR3 contains 12 residues. Germline loops: CDR1 SGHTA, CDR2 FQGNSA. For the CDR3, the DNA is TGTGCCAGCAGCCAAGGGTACGAAGGCTACACCTTC. Its translation: CASSQGYEGYTF.

This clonotype came up many times. The chain joins TRBV29-1 to TRBJ2-1, with 8 nucleotides matching TRBD2. The CDR3 runs 16 residues. Germline V gene lookup returns CDR1 SQVTM and CDR2 ANQGSEA. CDR3 nucleotide sequence: TGCAGTGCTCCGGGGGGGGAAAACGAACCCTACAATGAGCAGTTCTTC. It codes for CSAPGGENEPYNEQFF.

J is TRBJ2-5 and V is TRBV4-2; D is perhaps TRBD2 (5 bases). This CDR3 region has 18 residues. CDR1 and CDR2 from the germline V gene are LGHNA and YNFKEQ. The germline V and J ends were trimmed by 1 base and 5 bases, with 23 bases remaining between them. The CDR3 nucleotides read TGTGCCAGCAGCCAAGGATTTAGCGCCACAGTACTACACGAGACCCAGTACTTC. Translating gives CASSQGFSATVLHETQYF.

The gene calls are TRBV7-2 and TRBJ1-1; no clear D. This CDR3 spans 11 amino acids. CDR1 is SGHTA, CDR2 FQGNSA, per germline. Trimming removed 5 bases from V and 11 bases from J, with 12 bases in between. The CDR3 protein is CASSPLYRAFF. Written as DNA, the CDR3 is TGTGCCAGCAGCCCCCTGTATAGGGCTTTCTTT.

V and J are TRBV19 and TRBJ1-5, with D possibly being TRBD1 (5 bases). Trimming took 3 bases from V and 7 from J, leaving 7 bases between them. CDR1 and CDR2 (germline): LNHDA, SQIVND (reference sequence). The CDR3 consists of 12 residues. The DNA for the CDR3 is TGTGCCAGTAGTATCGACAGACAGCCCCAGCATTTT. Amino acid sequence: CASSIDRQPQHF.

Many counts were recorded for this clonotype. The rearrangement joins TRBV11-2 to TRBJ1-2; 7 bases align to TRBD1. The germline gives CDR1 SGHAT, CDR2 FQNNGV. CDR3 size: 14 residues. Trimming took 4 bases from V and 4 from J; bases not matched to a gene: 6. CDR3 loop: CASSSVRQGYGYTF. The CDR3 nucleotides are TGTGCCAGCAGCTCCGTCCGACAGGGCTATGGCTACACCTTC.

The chain has TRBV5-5 and TRBJ2-3; maybe TRBD2 (6 bases). The V end lost 2 bases, the J end lost 2 bases, and 12 bases lay between the germline ends. The CDR3 runs to 15 residues. The germline V gene encodes CDR1 SGHKS and CDR2 YYEKEE (reference sequence). Here the CDR3 reads CASSLPGGNTDTQYF. In DNA form, the CDR3 reads TGTGCCAGCAGCTTACCCGGCGGGAACACAGATACGCAGTATTTT. Variable domain in full (rest from reference TRBV5-5 and TRBJ2-3): DAGVTQSPTHLIKTRGQQVTLRCSPISGHKSVSWYQQVLGQGPQFIFQYYEKEERGRGNFPDRFSARQFPNYSSELNVNALLLGDSALYLCASSLPGGNTDTQYFGPGTRLTVL.

Remarks on this clonotype: A junction end diverges from the germline sequence, so it may reflect a read error. The chain recombines TRBV7-7 with TRBJ2-2, with D unresolved. This CDR3 has 17 amino acids. Germline V gives CDR1 SSHAT, CDR2 FNYEAQ (reference sequence). The CDR3 region is CASSSHWGSQPTGELFF. CDR3 coding DNA: TGTGCTAGCAGCTCCCATTGGGGAAGCCAGCCCACCGGGGAGCTGTTTTTT.

V usage is TRBV5-6 and J usage is TRBJ1-1, with unresolved D. Germline-derived CDR1 and CDR2 are SGHDT and YYEEEE. With 3 bases removed from V and 1 base from J, the gap between germline ends came to 7 bases. This CDR3 is 13 amino acids long. The CDR3 coding sequence is TGTGCCAGCAGCTACATGGGGAACACTGAAGCTTTCTTT. Translating gives CASSYMGNTEAFF.

This clonotype was seen a handful of times. The chain couples TRBV6-2 or TRBV6-3 to TRBJ2-3, with 9 bases matching TRBD2. Trimming removed 0 bases from V and 6 bases from J; junction bases left unmatched: 19. Germline V gene data show CDR1 as MNHEY and CDR2 as SVGEGT. The CDR3 is made up of 20 amino acids. CDR3 amino acids: CASSYSPLGLGGGAPDTQYF. The CDR3, as DNA: TGTGCCAGCAGTTACTCCCCGTTGGGGCTCGGCGGGGGGGCCCCCGATACGCAGTATTTT.

This clonotype was detected only a few times. The chain is built from TRBV5-1 and TRBJ1-1; D gene uncertain. Per the germline V gene, CDR1 is SGHRS and CDR2 is YFSETQ. V lost 1 base and J 5 bases, leaving 12 bases between the germline ends. The CDR3 length is 14 residues. CDR3 sequence: CASSLIAGPTEAFF. The CDR3 DNA reads TGCGCCAGCAGCTTGATCGCCGGCCCTACTGAAGCTTTCTTT.

Many counts were recorded for this clonotype. The chain has TRBV20-1 and TRBJ2-3, with 8 bases identical to TRBD2. V dropped 0 bases and J dropped 0; count of bases not matched to a gene: 11. This CDR3 spans 18 amino acids. Germline V gives CDR1 DFQATT, CDR2 SNEGSKA (reference sequence). The DNA for the CDR3 is TGCAGTGCTAGAGATCGGATAGCGGGGATACCTAGCACAGATACGCAGTATTTT. It codes for CSARDRIAGIPSTDTQYF.

This clonotype was picked up many times. The chain carries TRBV20-1 and TRBJ2-5, with 12 bases matching TRBD2. The CDR3 has 14 residues. The V gene's germline CDR1 is DFQATT and CDR2 SNEGSKA (reference sequence). Trimming removed 6 bases from V and 2 bases from J; junction bases left unmatched: 4. CDR3 region: CSAQTSGGQETQYF. The CDR3 DNA reads TGCAGTGCCCAGACTAGCGGGGGACAAGAGACCCAGTACTTC.